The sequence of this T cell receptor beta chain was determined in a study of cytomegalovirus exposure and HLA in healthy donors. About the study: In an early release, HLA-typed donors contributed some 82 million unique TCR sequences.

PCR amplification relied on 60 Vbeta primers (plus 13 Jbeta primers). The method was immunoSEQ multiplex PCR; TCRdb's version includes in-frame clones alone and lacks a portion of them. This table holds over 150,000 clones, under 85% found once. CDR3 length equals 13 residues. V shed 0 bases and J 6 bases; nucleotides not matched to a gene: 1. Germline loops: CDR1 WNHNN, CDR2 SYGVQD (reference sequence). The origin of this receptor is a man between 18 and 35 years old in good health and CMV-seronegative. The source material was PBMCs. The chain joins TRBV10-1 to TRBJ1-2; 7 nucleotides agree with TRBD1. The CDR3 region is CASSESTGNGYTF. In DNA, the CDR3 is TGCGCCAGCAGTGAGTCGACAGGGAATGGCTACACCTTC.